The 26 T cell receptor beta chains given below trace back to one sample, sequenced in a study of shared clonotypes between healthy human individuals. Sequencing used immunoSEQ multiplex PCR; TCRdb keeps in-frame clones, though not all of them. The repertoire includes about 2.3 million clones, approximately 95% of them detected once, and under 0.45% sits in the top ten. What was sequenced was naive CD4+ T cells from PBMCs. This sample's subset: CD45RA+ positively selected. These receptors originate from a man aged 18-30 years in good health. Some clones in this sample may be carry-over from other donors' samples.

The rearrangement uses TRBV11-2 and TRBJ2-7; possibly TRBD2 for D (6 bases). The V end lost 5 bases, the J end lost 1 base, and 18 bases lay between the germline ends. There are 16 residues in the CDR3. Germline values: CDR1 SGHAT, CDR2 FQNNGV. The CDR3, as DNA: TGTGCCAGCAGCCATAGAGCTGGTAGCGGATCCTACGAGCAGTACTTC. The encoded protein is CASSHRAGSGSYEQYF. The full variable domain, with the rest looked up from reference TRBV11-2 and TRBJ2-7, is EAGVAQSPRYKIIEKRQSVAFWCNPISGHATLYWYQQILGQGPKLLIQFQNNGVVDDSQLPKDRFSAERLKGVDSTLKIQPAKLEDSAVYLCASSHRAGSGSYEQYFGPGTRLTVT.

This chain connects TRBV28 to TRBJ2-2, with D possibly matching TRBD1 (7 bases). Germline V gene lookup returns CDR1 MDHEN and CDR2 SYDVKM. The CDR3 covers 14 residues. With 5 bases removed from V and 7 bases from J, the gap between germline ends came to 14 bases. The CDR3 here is CASSAGQFIGELFF. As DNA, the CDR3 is TGTGCCAGCAGTGCGGGACAGTTTATCGGGGAGCTGTTTTTT.

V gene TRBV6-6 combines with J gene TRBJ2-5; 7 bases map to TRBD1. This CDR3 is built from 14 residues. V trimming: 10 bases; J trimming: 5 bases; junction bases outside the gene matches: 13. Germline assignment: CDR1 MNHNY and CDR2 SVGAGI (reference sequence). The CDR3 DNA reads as TGTGCCACCACCCCCGGCAGGGGGAAGGAGACCCAGTACTTC. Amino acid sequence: CATTPGRGKETQYF.

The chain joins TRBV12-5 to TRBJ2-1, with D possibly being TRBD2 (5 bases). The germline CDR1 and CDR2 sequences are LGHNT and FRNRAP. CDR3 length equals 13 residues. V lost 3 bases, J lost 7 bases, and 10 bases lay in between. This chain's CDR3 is CASGLETGNEQFF. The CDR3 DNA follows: TGTGCTAGTGGTTTAGAAACGGGGAATGAGCAGTTCTTC.

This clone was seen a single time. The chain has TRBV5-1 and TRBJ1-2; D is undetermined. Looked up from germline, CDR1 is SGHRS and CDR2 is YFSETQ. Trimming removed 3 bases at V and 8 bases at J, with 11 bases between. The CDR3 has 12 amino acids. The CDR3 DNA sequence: TGCGCCAGCAGCTCCCACGAGGAAGGCTACACCTTC. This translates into CASSSHEEGYTF.

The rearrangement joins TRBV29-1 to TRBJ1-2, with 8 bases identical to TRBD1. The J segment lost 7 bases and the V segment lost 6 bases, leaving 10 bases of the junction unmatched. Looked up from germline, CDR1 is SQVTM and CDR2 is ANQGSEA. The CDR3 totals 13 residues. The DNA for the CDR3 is TGCAGCGTGGACCCCTCAGGGGGCGCTGGCTACACCTTC. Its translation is CSVDPSGGAGYTF. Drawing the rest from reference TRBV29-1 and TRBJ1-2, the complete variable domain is SAVISQKPSRDICQRGTSLTIQCQVDSQVTMMFWYRQQPGQSLTLIATANQGSEATYESGFVIDKFPISRPNLTFSTLTVSNMSPEDSSIYLCSVDPSGGAGYTFGSGTRLTVV.

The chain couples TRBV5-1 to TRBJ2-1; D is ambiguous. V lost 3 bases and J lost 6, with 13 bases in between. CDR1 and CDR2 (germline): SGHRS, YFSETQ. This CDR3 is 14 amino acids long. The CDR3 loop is CASSSPASVNEQFF. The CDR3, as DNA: TGCGCCAGCAGCTCCCCAGCAAGCGTCAATGAGCAGTTCTTC.

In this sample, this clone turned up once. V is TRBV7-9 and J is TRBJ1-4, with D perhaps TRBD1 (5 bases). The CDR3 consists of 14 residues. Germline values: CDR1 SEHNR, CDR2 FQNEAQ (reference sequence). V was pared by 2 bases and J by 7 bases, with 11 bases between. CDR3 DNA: TGTGCCAGCAGCTTACAGGGACTGGGTGAAAAACTGTTTTTT. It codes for CASSLQGLGEKLFF.

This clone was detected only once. In DNA, the CDR3 is TGTGCCAGCAGTACCCTAGCCAAAAACATTCAGTACTTC. Translation: CASSTLAKNIQYF. This chain uses TRBV6-1 with TRBJ2-4, with D unresolved. Germline CDR1 reads MNHNS; CDR2 reads SASEGT. V lost 5 bases and J 0 bases, leaving 5 bases between the germline ends. The CDR3 consists of 13 residues.

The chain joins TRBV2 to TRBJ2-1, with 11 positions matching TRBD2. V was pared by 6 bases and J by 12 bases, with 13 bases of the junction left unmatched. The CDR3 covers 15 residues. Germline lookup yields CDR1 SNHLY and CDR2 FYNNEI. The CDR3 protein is CASSPGLAGTRGQFF. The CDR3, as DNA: TGTGCCAGCAGCCCCGGACTAGCGGGTACGCGGGGGCAGTTCTTC.

Here the CDR3 reads CASSLAHLGSYNEQFF. The CDR3 region has the DNA TGTGCCAGCAGCTTGGCCCATTTGGGGTCATACAATGAGCAGTTCTTC. The chain joins TRBV5-6 to TRBJ2-1; no definite D call. CDR1 and CDR2 from the germline V gene are SGHDT and YYEEEE. V was pared by 0 bases and J by 4 bases, with 14 bases between. The CDR3 spans 16 residues.

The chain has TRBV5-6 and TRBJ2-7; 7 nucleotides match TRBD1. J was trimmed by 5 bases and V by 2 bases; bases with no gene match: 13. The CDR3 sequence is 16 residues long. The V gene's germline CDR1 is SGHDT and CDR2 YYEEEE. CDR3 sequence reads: CASSFRPRQGFDEQYF. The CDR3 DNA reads TGTGCCAGCAGCTTTCGTCCGAGACAGGGTTTCGACGAGCAGTACTTC.

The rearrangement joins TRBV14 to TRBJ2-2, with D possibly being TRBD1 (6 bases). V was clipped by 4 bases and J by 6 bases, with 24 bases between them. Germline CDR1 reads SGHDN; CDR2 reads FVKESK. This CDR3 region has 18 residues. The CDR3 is CASSPLRTGKQVAGELFF. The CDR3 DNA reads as TGTGCCAGCAGCCCGCTACGAACAGGGAAGCAAGTGGCCGGGGAGCTGTTTTTT.

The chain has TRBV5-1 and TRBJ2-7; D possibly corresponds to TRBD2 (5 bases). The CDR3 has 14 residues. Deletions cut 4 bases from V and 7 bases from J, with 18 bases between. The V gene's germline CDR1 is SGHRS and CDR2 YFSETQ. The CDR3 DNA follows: TGCGCCAGCAGCAACGGGAACTCTGAACGGGAGCAGTACTTC. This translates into CASSNGNSEREQYF.

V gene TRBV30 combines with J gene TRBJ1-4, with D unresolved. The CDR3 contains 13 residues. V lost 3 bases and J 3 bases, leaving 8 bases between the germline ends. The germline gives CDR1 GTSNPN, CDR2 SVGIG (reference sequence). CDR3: CAWRRGANEKLFF. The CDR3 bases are TGTGCCTGGAGGCGGGGTGCTAATGAAAAACTGTTTTTT.

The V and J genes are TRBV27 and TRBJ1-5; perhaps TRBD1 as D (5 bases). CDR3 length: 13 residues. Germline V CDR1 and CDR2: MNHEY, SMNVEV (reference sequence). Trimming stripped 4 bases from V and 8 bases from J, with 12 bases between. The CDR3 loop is CASSSDIREPQHF. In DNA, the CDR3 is TGTGCCAGCAGTTCGGACATCCGGGAGCCCCAGCATTTT.

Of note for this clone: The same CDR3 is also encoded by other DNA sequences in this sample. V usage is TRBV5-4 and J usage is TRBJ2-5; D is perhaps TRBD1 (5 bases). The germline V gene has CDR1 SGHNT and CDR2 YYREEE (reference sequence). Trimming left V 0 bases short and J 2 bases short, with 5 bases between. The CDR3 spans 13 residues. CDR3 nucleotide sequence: TGTGCCAGCAGCTTGGACAGGCAAGAGACCCAGTACTTC. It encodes CASSLDRQETQYF.

Here the CDR3 reads CASTRQGYEQYF. CDR3 nucleotides: TGTGCCAGCACCAGACAGGGGTACGAGCAGTACTTC. The rearrangement uses TRBV7-8 and TRBJ2-7, with 8 bases matching TRBD1. CDR1 is SGHVS and CDR2 is FQNEAQ in the germline V gene. The length of the CDR3 is 12 residues. V lost 7 bases, J lost 4 bases, and 3 bases stayed unmatched.

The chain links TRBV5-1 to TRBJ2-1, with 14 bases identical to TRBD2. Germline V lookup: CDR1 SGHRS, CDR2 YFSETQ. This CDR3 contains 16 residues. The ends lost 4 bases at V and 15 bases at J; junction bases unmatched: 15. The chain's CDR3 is CASSDGTSGSGWGTFF. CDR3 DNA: TGCGCCAGCAGCGACGGGACTAGCGGGAGTGGTTGGGGTACGTTCTTC. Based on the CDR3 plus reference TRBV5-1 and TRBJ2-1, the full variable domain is KAGVTQTPRYLIKTRGQQVTLSCSPISGHRSVSWYQQTPGQGLQFLFEYFSETQRNKGNFPGRFSGRQFSNSRSEMNVSTLELGDSALYLCASSDGTSGSGWGTFFGPGTRLTVL.

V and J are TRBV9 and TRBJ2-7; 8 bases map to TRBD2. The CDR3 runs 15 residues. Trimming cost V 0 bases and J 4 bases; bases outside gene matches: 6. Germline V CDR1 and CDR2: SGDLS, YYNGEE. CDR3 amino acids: CASSVGSGSGYEQYF. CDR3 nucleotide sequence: TGTGCCAGCAGCGTAGGGAGCGGGAGTGGGTACGAGCAGTACTTC.

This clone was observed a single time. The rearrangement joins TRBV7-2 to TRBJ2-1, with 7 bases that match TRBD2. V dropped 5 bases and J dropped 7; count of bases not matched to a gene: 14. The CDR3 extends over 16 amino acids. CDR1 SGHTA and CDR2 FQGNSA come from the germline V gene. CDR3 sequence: CASSRQLGGSSNEQFF. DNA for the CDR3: TGTGCCAGCAGCAGACAATTAGGCGGGAGTTCGAATGAGCAGTTCTTC.

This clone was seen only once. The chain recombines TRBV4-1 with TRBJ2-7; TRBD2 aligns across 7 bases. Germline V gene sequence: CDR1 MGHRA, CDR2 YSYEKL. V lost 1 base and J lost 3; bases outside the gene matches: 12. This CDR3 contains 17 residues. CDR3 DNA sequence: TGCGCCAGCAGCCAAGGTGCGAGAGGGAGGGAATTCTACGAGCAGTACTTC. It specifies CASSQGARGREFYEQYF.

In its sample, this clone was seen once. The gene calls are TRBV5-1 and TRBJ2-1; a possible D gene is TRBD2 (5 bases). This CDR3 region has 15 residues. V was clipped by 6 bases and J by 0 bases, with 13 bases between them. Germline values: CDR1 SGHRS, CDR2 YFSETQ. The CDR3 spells CASTLLDSSYNEQFF. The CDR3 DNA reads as TGCGCCAGCACTTTGTTGGACTCCTCCTACAATGAGCAGTTCTTC.

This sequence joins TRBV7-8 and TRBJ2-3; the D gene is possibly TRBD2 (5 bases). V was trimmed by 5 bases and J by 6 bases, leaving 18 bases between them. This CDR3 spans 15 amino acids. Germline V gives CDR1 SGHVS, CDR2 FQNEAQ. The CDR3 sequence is CASSQSGLLRDTQYF. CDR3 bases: TGTGCCAGCAGCCAGTCAGGACTTTTGAGGGATACGCAGTATTTT.

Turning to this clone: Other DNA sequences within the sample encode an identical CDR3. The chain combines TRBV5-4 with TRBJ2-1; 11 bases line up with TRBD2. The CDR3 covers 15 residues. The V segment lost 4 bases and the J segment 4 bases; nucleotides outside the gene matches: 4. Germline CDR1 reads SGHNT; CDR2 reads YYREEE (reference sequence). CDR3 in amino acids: CASSPGLAAYNEQFF. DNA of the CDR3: TGTGCCAGCAGCCCGGGACTAGCGGCATACAATGAGCAGTTCTTC.

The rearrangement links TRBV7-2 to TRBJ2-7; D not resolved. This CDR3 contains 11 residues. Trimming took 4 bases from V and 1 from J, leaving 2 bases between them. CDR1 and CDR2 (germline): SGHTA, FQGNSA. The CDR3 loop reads CASSWSYEQYF. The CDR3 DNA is TGTGCCAGCAGCTGGTCCTACGAGCAGTACTTC.